The clone carrying this TCR beta chain was recorded many times. Attached unique molecular identifiers marked individual cDNA molecules. One entry per CDR3 protein results from TCRdb running MiXCR on the 5' RACE reads. The sample has about 25,000 distinct CDR3 sequences; approximately 6% are singletons. The data belong to a study of early T cells in non-severe SARS-CoV-2 infection. Study-level background: Chains from this unsorted whole-blood bulk RNA could not be paired.

This TCR was sampled from an adult who was a healthcare worker with PCR-confirmed SARS-CoV-2 infection or an uninfected control (not recorded which). Specimen: whole blood.

This CDR3 reads CSARRGSNEKLFF. For the CDR3, the DNA is TGCAGCGCCCGGCGGGGGTCTAATGAAAAACTGTTTTTT. The chain employs TRBV29-1 and TRBJ1-4; a possible D gene is TRBD1 (5 bases). The CDR3 extends over 13 amino acids. Trimming pared 7 bases from V and 3 bases from J, leaving 12 bases between. The germline CDR1 and CDR2 sequences are SQVTM and ANQGSEA.